This T cell receptor beta chain was obtained from a study of Graves' ophthalmopathy and Graves' hyperthyroidism. The CDR3 has 16 residues. After removal of 1 base from V and 6 bases from J, the junction contained 6 bases not matched to a gene. Germline CDR1 is SGHRS and CDR2 is YFSETQ. For repertoire sequencing, the TCR beta CDR3 regions were amplified from RNA transcripts. HTBI primers were employed in first-round RT-PCR, then a second-round multiplex PCR followed. Using its own MiXCR run on the multiplex PCR reads, TCRdb lists one record per CDR3 protein. The sample has 680,000 or so distinct CDR3 sequences; 22% are singletons.

The sequenced material came from peripheral blood. This chain uses TRBV5-1 with TRBJ2-2; 10 bases fit TRBD2. This TCR derives from a woman aged 18 to 35 with stable Graves' hyperthyroidism. Some clones in this sample may be carry-over from other donors' samples. The CDR3: CASSLKTSGAAGELFF. As DNA, the CDR3 is TGCGCCAGCAGCTTGAAAACTAGCGGGGCTGCCGGGGAGCTGTTTTTT. Looking up the rest from reference TRBV5-1 and TRBJ2-2 gives the full variable domain: KAGVTQTPRYLIKTRGQQVTLSCSPISGHRSVSWYQQTPGQGLQFLFEYFSETQRNKGNFPGRFSGRQFSNSRSEMNVSTLELGDSALYLCASSLKTSGAAGELFFGEGSRLTVL.